Listed here are 9 T cell receptor beta chains from one sample, sequenced in a study of blood T cell repertoires in COVID-19. The assay was immunoSEQ multiplex PCR, and TCRdb's table has in-frame clones only and misses some. Of about 420,000 clones in the sample, approximately 90% are singletons; the top ten hold 0.8% to 0.9%. The material sequenced was peripheral blood. The receptors here all came from a man between 18 and 35 years old with COVID-19, enrolled during active disease.

This clone was detected a few times. V is TRBV7-8 and J is TRBJ2-2; possibly TRBD2 for D (5 bases). The CDR3 spans 18 residues. Germline CDR1 reads SGHVS; CDR2 reads FQNEAQ. Trimming took 6 bases from V and 2 from J, leaving 22 bases between them. CDR3 residues: CASRENYLRRANTGELFF. CDR3 DNA sequence: TGTGCCAGCAGGGAAAACTATTTAAGGCGGGCTAACACCGGGGAGCTGTTTTTT.

CDR3 DNA: TGTGCTAGTGGTTTGAAACTAGCGGGGGGGGTCGACGAGCAGTACTTC. This translates into CASGLKLAGGVDEQYF. The chain uses TRBV12-5 and TRBJ2-7, with TRBD2 identical over 13 bases. Germline V gene data show CDR1 as LGHNT and CDR2 as FRNRAP. The CDR3 consists of 16 residues. With V trimmed by 2 bases and J by 5 bases, 6 bases remained unmatched.

The chain has TRBV3-1 (or the pseudogene TRBV3-2) and TRBJ2-2; TRBD1 aligns across 7 bases. J lost 4 bases, V lost 4 bases, and 6 bases had no gene match. The CDR3 consists of 15 residues. The V gene's germline CDR1 is LGHDT and CDR2 YNNKEL (reference sequence). CDR3: CASSLSGQPTGELFF. DNA for the CDR3: TGTGCCAGCAGCCTATCGGGACAGCCCACCGGGGAGCTGTTTTTT.

CDR3 in amino acids: CASSILDRGGEAFF. CDR3 coding DNA: TGTGCCAGCAGCATCTTAGACAGGGGGGGTGAAGCTTTCTTT. The chain links TRBV5-4 to TRBJ1-1, with 9 bases aligning to TRBD1. CDR3 size: 14 residues. Germline V lookup: CDR1 SGHNT, CDR2 YYREEE (reference sequence). J was trimmed by 7 bases and V by 4 bases; bases with no gene match: 8.

The chain uses TRBV5-1 and TRBJ1-2, with TRBD1 as a possible D gene (5 bases). The CDR3 loop spans 15 amino acids. Deletions cut 5 bases from V and 4 bases from J, with 18 bases between. Germline V gives CDR1 SGHRS, CDR2 YFSETQ. CDR3 coding DNA: TGCGCCAGCAGTACTGGGGATTCAAGGGGCTATGGCTACACCTTC. This encodes CASSTGDSRGYGYTF.

The rearrangement joins TRBV27 to TRBJ2-3; no clear D. Between the trimmed V and J ends, which lost 3 bases and 9 bases, there was a span of 13 bases. CDR3 size: 13 residues. Germline assignment: CDR1 MNHEY and CDR2 SMNVEV (reference sequence). This CDR3 is CASSLLSARTQYF. CDR3 DNA: TGTGCCAGCAGTTTGCTTTCTGCCCGGACGCAGTATTTT.

This clone was observed a single time. The chain joins TRBV19 to TRBJ2-3; 9 nucleotides line up with TRBD2. Germline lookup yields CDR1 LNHDA and CDR2 SQIVND (reference sequence). The V gene end was trimmed by 9 bases and the J gene end by 3 bases; junction bases not matched to a gene: 4. The CDR3 contains 13 residues. CDR3 amino acids: CASGTSSTDTQYF. The CDR3, as DNA: TGTGCCAGCGGGACTAGCAGTACAGATACGCAGTATTTT.

The chain is built from TRBV24-1 and TRBJ2-7, with D possibly being TRBD1 (6 bases). Germline-derived CDR1 and CDR2 are KGHDR and SFDVKD. The CDR3 totals 15 residues. V gave up 10 bases and J gave up 7 bases, with 25 bases separating them. The CDR3 nucleotides read TGTGCCACTTACCTCCGGGACACTACAGGACGGGAGCAGTACTTC. This gives the protein CATYLRDTTGREQYF.

The chain joins TRBV7-9 to TRBJ2-7; TRBD2 matches at 7 bases. Trimming took 3 bases from V and 2 from J; bases not matched to a gene: 1. CDR1 is SEHNR, CDR2 FQNEAQ, per germline (reference sequence). The CDR3 is 13 amino acids. The CDR3 reads CASSFAGAYEQYF. The CDR3, as DNA: TGTGCCAGCAGCTTCGCGGGGGCCTACGAGCAGTACTTC. The full variable domain, completed using reference TRBV7-9 and TRBJ2-7, is DTGVSQNPRHKITKRGQNVTFRCDPISEHNRLYWYRQTLGQGPEFLTYFQNEAQLEKSRLLSDRFSAERPKGSFSTLEIQRTEQGDSAMYLCASSFAGAYEQYFGPGTRLTVT.